A single T cell receptor (beta chain) is shown here with its context. This record belongs to a study of blood T cell repertoires in COVID-19. Study as a whole: Sample material is recorded as cDNA or gDNA derived from T cells, B-cell-depleted T cells, or PBMCs.

Generated by immunoSEQ multiplex PCR, the TCRdb table keeps only in-frame clones and is missing some. Of about 100,000 clones listed, 80% to 95% were seen once; the top ten hold approximately 2.2%. The germline CDR1 and CDR2 sequences are SNHLY and FYNNEI. V gave up 2 bases and J gave up 5 bases, with 12 bases separating them. This CDR3 is built from 15 residues. Sample: peripheral blood. The TCR was taken from a man in his fifties with active COVID-19. The chain has TRBV2 and TRBJ1-4, with a weak D call TRBD1 (6 bases). The CDR3 loop reads CASSEYGTPNEKLFF. The CDR3 DNA sequence: TGTGCCAGCAGTGAATATGGGACACCGAATGAAAAACTGTTTTTT.